This T cell receptor (beta chain) originates from a study of identical twins. The CDR3 runs 17 residues. Trimming took off 0 bases at V and 1 base at J, with 13 bases between the two ends. Per the germline V gene, CDR1 is ENHRY and CDR2 is SYGVKD. For this clonotype: This sequence may be a read error, since a much larger clone differs from it by one base.

TCRdb independently ran MiXCR on the 5' RACE reads; one entry per CDR3 protein. The table includes hundreds of thousands of distinct CDR3 sequences, around 8.8% detected once. The sample also formed part of further work on yellow fever vaccine responses in identical twins.

The clonotype comes from a woman aged 18 to 35 in good health. The chain employs TRBV10-3 and TRBJ2-4; perhaps TRBD2 as D (5 bases). The specimen was memory (CD45RO+) T cells sorted from blood. The CDR3 protein is CAISESGGRGAKNIQYF. CDR3 nucleotide sequence: TGTGCCATCAGTGAGTCTGGTGGGAGAGGCGCCAAAAACATTCAGTACTTC.